This record covers a single T cell receptor beta chain. This CDR3 has 13 residues. V was trimmed by 5 bases and J by 6 bases, leaving 11 bases between them. Germline CDR1 and CDR2: LNHDA and SQIVND (reference sequence). Clones were read by immunoSEQ multiplex PCR, and TCRdb kept only the in-frame ones, dropping some. The profile shows approximately 65,000 clones, just under 90% of them singletons. The data belong to a study of control samples from healthy donors and cancer patients. The sequence derives from a man between 60 and 70 years old with lung cancer. Sequenced sample: PBMCs. The chain joins TRBV19 to TRBJ2-1; D gene uncertain. The CDR3 DNA reads TGTGCCAGTAGTGCAAGCGCGTCCAATGAGCAGTTCTTC. Protein sequence: CASSASASNEQFF.